This paragraph reports one TCR beta chain. The PCR used 60 Vbeta and 13 Jbeta primers. TCRdb keeps only in-frame clones here, not all; method: immunoSEQ multiplex PCR. This sample yields 100,000 to 150,000 clones, of which about 84% are seen a single time; over 1% belongs to the top ten. This sample is part of a study of cytomegalovirus exposure and HLA in healthy donors. Study-wide background: Earlier work reported approximately 100 million unique TCR beta sequences from about 180 million T cells.

Trimming shortened V by 6 bases and J by 3 bases, and 8 bases separated the two germline ends. Germline-derived CDR1 and CDR2 are MNHEY and SVGAGI. The CDR3 runs to 12 residues. Sequencing input: PBMCs. The sequence was collected from a boy between 10 and 17 years old in good health and CMV-seronegative. This chain uses TRBV6-5 with TRBJ1-1, with D tentatively TRBD1 (6 bases). The CDR3 here is CASRQGYTEAFF. CDR3 nucleotides: TGTGCCAGCAGACAGGGTTACACTGAAGCTTTCTTT.